This passage covers 32 T cell receptor beta chains from one sample sequenced in a study of CD8 T cells in ankylosing spondylitis. MiXCR, run by TCRdb on the 5' RACE reads, gives a single entry per CDR3 protein. The table has more than 110,000 distinct CDR3 sequences, about 8% seen once. What was sequenced was synovial fluid, either unsorted or a sorted T cell fraction (not recorded which). All receptors derive from a male donor with ankylosing spondylitis.

The chain links TRBV2 to TRBJ2-5; the match to TRBD2 covers 8 bases. CDR1 and CDR2 from the germline V gene are SNHLY and FYNNEI. With V trimmed by 7 bases and J by 5 bases, 9 bases remained unmatched. The CDR3 is 14 residues long. The CDR3 DNA follows: TGTGCCAGCACTTGGACTAGCAGTCAGGAGACCCAGTACTTC. Translated: CASTWTSSQETQYF. Complete variable domain (other parts from reference TRBV2 and TRBJ2-5): EPEVTQTPSHQVTQMGQEVILRCVPISNHLYFYWYRQILGQKVEFLVSFYNNEISEKSEIFDDQFSVERPDGSNFTLKIRSTKLEDSAMYFCASTWTSSQETQYFGPGTRLLVL.

This clonotype was seen many times. The chain links TRBV7-9 to TRBJ1-6; D is undetermined. Trimming cost V 4 bases and J 10 bases, with 8 bases left between them. CDR3 size: 12 residues. The germline V gene encodes CDR1 SEHNR and CDR2 FQNEAQ (reference sequence). In DNA form, the CDR3 reads TGTGCCAGCAGCTCTACAGTCTCACCCCTCCACTTT. It yields the protein CASSSTVSPLHF.

The rearrangement uses TRBV29-1 and TRBJ2-1, with no clear D. V was cut by 4 bases and J by 7 bases, with 5 bases left in between. CDR3 length: 10 residues. Germline V gene lookup returns CDR1 SQVTM and CDR2 ANQGSEA. CDR3 sequence: CSVARNEQFF. In DNA, the CDR3 is TGCAGCGTTGCTCGGAATGAGCAGTTCTTC.

V and J are TRBV20-1 and TRBJ1-2; 9 nucleotides match TRBD1. Germline loops: CDR1 DFQATT, CDR2 SNEGSKA (reference sequence). V lost 6 bases, J lost 4 bases, and 9 bases stayed unmatched. There are 14 residues in the CDR3. The CDR3 spells CSATPLDRGYGYTF. Written as DNA, the CDR3 is TGCAGTGCCACCCCCTTGGACAGGGGCTATGGCTACACCTTC.

A few counts support this clonotype. The gene calls are TRBV29-1 and TRBJ2-5; perhaps TRBD2 as D (6 bases). The ends were cut back, 7 bases at V and 0 bases at J, with 9 bases in the middle. This CDR3 spans 12 amino acids. Per germline, CDR1 SQVTM and CDR2 ANQGSEA. CDR3 nucleotide sequence: TGCAGCGGACGGGAGTACCAAGAGACCCAGTACTTC. Protein: CSGREYQETQYF.

In its sample, this clonotype was seen many times. J is TRBJ1-3 and V is TRBV20-1; D is perhaps TRBD1 (6 bases). The germline V and J ends were trimmed by 3 bases and 3 bases, with 9 bases remaining between them. CDR3 length: 13 amino acids. Germline V gene sequence: CDR1 DFQATT, CDR2 SNEGSKA (reference sequence). The CDR3 here is CSASKGDGNTIYF. The CDR3 region has the DNA TGCAGTGCTAGTAAGGGGGATGGAAACACCATATATTTT.

This clonotype appeared a few times. V is TRBV10-3 and J is TRBJ2-1, with 9 bases fitting TRBD2. Germline trimming cut 4 bases from V and 2 bases from J; bases unmatched to any gene: 0. This CDR3 is 14 amino acids long. Germline V gene sequence: CDR1 ENHRY, CDR2 SYGVKD. The CDR3 DNA sequence: TGTGCCATCAGTGGGACTAGCGCCTACAATGAGCAGTTCTTC. Translating it yields CAISGTSAYNEQFF.

Only a few counts were recorded for this clonotype. Lacking the conserved final phenylalanine or tryptophan, this CDR3 likely reflects a read error. V usage is TRBV20-1 and J usage is TRBJ2-5; the match to TRBD1 covers 7 bases. The CDR3 runs to 14 residues. The germline gives CDR1 DFQATT, CDR2 SNEGSKA (reference sequence). J was trimmed by 4 bases and V by 5 bases; bases with no gene match: 10. The CDR3 region has the DNA TGCAGTGCTCAAAGCACGACAGGGATAGAGACCCAGTACCTC. Its translation: CSAQSTTGIETQYL.

A note on this clonotype: Because the CDR3's place on the DNA is in doubt, the DNA is left out and the CDR3 is given as listed by TCRdb. The J gene is TRBJ1-1, the V gene TRBV28. The germline V gene has CDR1 MDHEN and CDR2 SYDVKM. The CDR3 is made up of 14 amino acids, end residues included. The CDR3 sequence is CASSSSPRALGAFF.

This rearrangement joins TRBV9 to TRBJ2-2; D is tentatively TRBD1 or TRBD2 (7 bases each). Trimming left V 4 bases short and J 7 bases short, with 26 bases between. The CDR3 contains 18 residues. The germline V gene encodes CDR1 SGDLS and CDR2 YYNGEE. CDR3: CASSRGLLAGDSNGELFF. CDR3 sequence (DNA): TGTGCCAGCAGCAGGGGGCTTTTGGCGGGAGATAGTAACGGGGAGCTGTTTTTT.

This chain uses TRBV9 with TRBJ2-3, with 8 bases that match TRBD2. This CDR3 contains 13 residues. Germline CDR1 reads SGDLS; CDR2 reads YYNGEE. V shed 8 bases and J 1 base; nucleotides not matched to a gene: 3. CDR3 in amino acids: CASQRGRTDTQYF. For the CDR3, the DNA is TGTGCCAGTCAGCGGGGGCGCACAGATACGCAGTATTTT.

This clonotype was picked up many times. The rearrangement joins TRBV7-6 to TRBJ1-5; tentative D call: TRBD1 (5 bases). This CDR3 region has 15 residues. V dropped 1 base and J dropped 3 bases, with 10 bases sitting between them. Germline CDR1 SGHVS, CDR2 FNYEAQ. The DNA for the CDR3 is TGTGCCAGCAGCTTAGAGGAGGGGTTCAATCAGCCCCAGCATTTT. The encoded protein is CASSLEEGFNQPQHF.

This clonotype was observed many times. The DNA of the CDR3 is TGCAGTGCTAGAGTGGCTAGCGGGAGTAATACGCAGTATTTT. Translated, it gives CSARVASGSNTQYF. The chain is built from TRBV20-1 and TRBJ2-3; 10 nucleotides agree with TRBD2. V dropped 1 base and J dropped 7; count of bases not matched to a gene: 5. Germline V CDR1 and CDR2: DFQATT, SNEGSKA (reference sequence). The length of the CDR3 is 14 residues.

The chain joins TRBV12-3 or TRBV12-4 to TRBJ2-1; 10 bases are shared with TRBD1. The CDR3 runs to 17 residues. The V segment lost 11 bases and the J segment 0 bases; nucleotides outside the gene matches: 13. In DNA, the CDR3 is TGTGCCTCCTGGCGGGACAGGGGCCCGAGCTCCTACAATGAGCAGTTCTTC. Amino acid sequence: CASWRDRGPSSYNEQFF.

Ten or more counts support this clonotype. One end of the junction varies from germline; a read error may be responsible. The rearrangement joins TRBV20-1 to TRBJ1-1; D ambiguous. The V gene's germline CDR1 is DFQATT and CDR2 SNEGSKA (reference sequence). The CDR3 contains 12 residues. CDR3 region: CSAREGETEAFF. In DNA form, the CDR3 reads TGCAGTGCCAGAGAGGGAGAGACTGAAGCTTTCTTT.

The chain joins TRBV4-1 to TRBJ1-4; maybe TRBD1 (6 bases). V dropped 3 bases and J dropped 0 bases, with 17 bases sitting between them. The CDR3 covers 18 residues. From germline, CDR1 is MGHRA and CDR2 YSYEKL. CDR3 amino acids: CASSQGLKQGATNEKLFF. The CDR3 DNA reads as TGCGCCAGCAGCCAGGGATTAAAACAGGGTGCAACTAATGAAAAACTGTTTTTT.

This chain joins TRBV20-1 and TRBJ2-3; D call uncertain. From germline, CDR1 is DFQATT and CDR2 SNEGSKA (reference sequence). The V end was cut by 5 bases, the J end by 2 bases, with 11 bases between. This CDR3 region has 13 residues. The CDR3 here is CSAVLSPTDTQYF. Written as DNA, the CDR3 is TGCAGTGCTGTCTTATCCCCCACAGATACGCAGTATTTT.

This chain connects TRBV7-9 to TRBJ1-5; TRBD1 matches 7 bases. Unmatched junction bases numbered 8, after V lost 1 base and J lost 5 bases. CDR3 length: 16 residues. The germline V gene encodes CDR1 SEHNR and CDR2 FQNEAQ (reference sequence). In DNA form, the CDR3 reads TGTGCCAGCAGCTTAGTCGTGGACAGGCACCATCAGCCCCAGCATTTT. It yields the protein CASSLVVDRHHQPQHF.

This clonotype was picked up a small number of times. The chain links TRBV4-3 to TRBJ2-1; the match to TRBD2 covers 11 bases. Germline V gene lookup returns CDR1 LGHNA and CDR2 YSLEER. This CDR3 comprises 17 residues. With 0 bases clipped from V and 6 bases from J, the junction kept 7 bases outside the gene matches. CDR3 sequence (DNA): TGCGCCAGCAGCCAAGATCTCGGCCTAGCGGGAGGCAATGAGCAGTTCTTC. Amino acid sequence: CASSQDLGLAGGNEQFF.

Ten or more counts support this clonotype. CDR3 nucleotides: TGCAGTGCTGATTTAGCGGGAGGGAGAGAGACCCAGTACTTC. As protein: CSADLAGGRETQYF. The gene calls are TRBV20-1 and TRBJ2-5; 11 bases map to TRBD2. Unmatched junction bases numbered 6, after V lost 5 bases and J lost 4 bases. The CDR3 totals 14 residues. Germline CDR1 is DFQATT and CDR2 is SNEGSKA (reference sequence).

In its sample, this clonotype was seen many times. The chain has TRBV6-1 and TRBJ1-1; D is undetermined. The CDR3 runs to 14 residues. In germline, CDR1 is MNHNS, CDR2 SASEGT. The V and J ends lost 5 bases and 1 base respectively, with 11 bases between them. In DNA, the CDR3 is TGTGCCAGCAGTCTATTGGCGACGAACACTGAAGCTTTCTTT. This sequence encodes CASSLLATNTEAFF.

This clonotype has just a few counts. This chain uses TRBV10-3 with TRBJ2-3, with D possibly TRBD1 on 6 matching bases. The V and J ends lost 4 bases and 4 bases respectively, with 9 bases between them. The V gene's germline CDR1 is ENHRY and CDR2 SYGVKD. CDR3 length: 13 amino acids. The CDR3 nucleotides are TGTGCCATCAGTGTGCAGGGGTCAGATACGCAGTATTTT. Residues: CAISVQGSDTQYF.

This clonotype was counted ten times or more. The chain combines TRBV12-3 or TRBV12-4 with TRBJ1-3; tentative D call: TRBD1 (5 bases). The CDR3 is 16 residues long. The ends were cut back, 7 bases at V and 0 bases at J, with 16 bases in the middle. The CDR3 DNA sequence: TGTGCCAGCACCACGGGACGGAAGTTCTCTGGAAACACCATATATTTT. Translation gives CASTTGRKFSGNTIYF.

Many counts were recorded for this clonotype. This chain joins TRBV4-3 and TRBJ2-3; 10 nucleotides match TRBD2. V shed 0 bases and J 1 base; nucleotides not matched to a gene: 1. Germline lookup yields CDR1 LGHNA and CDR2 YSLEER. The CDR3 is made up of 16 amino acids. The CDR3 here is CASSQDLAGGTDTQYF. In nucleotides, the CDR3 is TGCGCCAGCAGCCAAGACCTAGCGGGGGGCACAGATACGCAGTATTTT.

This rearrangement joins TRBV20-1 to TRBJ1-2, with D unresolved. Germline values: CDR1 DFQATT, CDR2 SNEGSKA (reference sequence). The CDR3 contains 12 residues. Trimming took 4 bases from V and 3 from J, leaving 9 bases between them. As DNA, the CDR3 is TGCAGTGCTAAGGCCCGACACTATGGCTACACCTTC. Amino acids: CSAKARHYGYTF.

The chain links TRBV6-1 to TRBJ2-7; 9 bases agree with TRBD1. V was clipped by 6 bases and J by 4 bases; unmatched bases: 16. Germline V CDR1 and CDR2: MNHNS, SASEGT. The CDR3 is 17 amino acids. The CDR3 DNA sequence: TGTGCCAGCAGACGTGATACCGGGACAGGGACATTGTACGAGCAGTACTTC. This encodes CASRRDTGTGTLYEQYF.

This clonotype was observed a few times. V is TRBV19 and J is TRBJ2-7; D unclear. Germline V gene lookup returns CDR1 LNHDA and CDR2 SQIVND (reference sequence). This CDR3 comprises 15 residues. V was shortened by 9 bases and J by 2 bases, with 20 bases between the two germline ends. CDR3 nucleotides: TGTGCCAGCAGACGGCGAGCCGGAGACGCCTACGAGCAGTACTTC. Protein sequence: CASRRRAGDAYEQYF.

This clonotype showed up many times. The J gene is TRBJ2-3, the V gene TRBV10-3; 13 bases are shared with TRBD2. CDR3 length equals 16 residues. Germline CDR1 and CDR2: ENHRY and SYGVKD. The junction had 1 base not matched to a gene; V was cut back by 2 bases and J by 2 bases. The CDR3 sequence: CAISEGLAGVTDTQYF. In nucleotides, the CDR3 is TGTGCCATCAGTGAGGGACTAGCGGGGGTCACAGATACGCAGTATTTT.

There are many counts of this clonotype. The chain combines TRBV6-5 with TRBJ1-5; D remains ambiguous. Between the trimmed V and J ends, which lost 2 bases and 4 bases, there was a span of 12 bases. Germline V CDR1 and CDR2: MNHEY, SVGAGI. This CDR3 is built from 15 residues. The CDR3 DNA reads TGTGCCAGCAGTTACCCGGGAGCAAATAATCAGCCCCAGCATTTT. Translated: CASSYPGANNQPQHF.

The chain has TRBV6-2 or TRBV6-3 and TRBJ2-2; tentatively, D is TRBD2 (5 bases). The CDR3 covers 14 residues. CDR1 and CDR2 (germline): MNHEY, SVGEGT. Trimming pared 2 bases from V and 6 bases from J, leaving 10 bases between. The CDR3 reads CASSYVRESGELFF. The DNA for the CDR3 is TGTGCCAGCAGTTACGTGAGGGAATCCGGGGAGCTGTTTTTT.

The chain carries TRBV20-1 and TRBJ1-5; D is unresolved. Trimming cost V 0 bases and J 1 base, with 13 bases left between them. This CDR3 has 16 residues. The germline V gene has CDR1 DFQATT and CDR2 SNEGSKA (reference sequence). The CDR3 loop reads CSARDLRVKSNQPQHF. In nucleotides, the CDR3 is TGCAGTGCTAGAGATCTAAGGGTTAAGAGCAATCAGCCCCAGCATTTT.

This clonotype came up many times. V gene TRBV10-3 combines with J gene TRBJ1-6; weak D call: TRBD1 (5 bases). Germline V CDR1 and CDR2: ENHRY, SYGVKD. The CDR3 extends over 14 amino acids. V lost 10 bases and J 6 bases, leaving 16 bases between the germline ends. The CDR3 nucleotides are TGTGCCACCTCGACAGTGGCGGGTAATTCACCCCTCCACTTT. Translated, it gives CATSTVAGNSPLHF.